One and the same sample provided the 3 T cell receptor beta chains below, sequenced in a study of blood T cell repertoires in COVID-19. Measured with immunoSEQ multiplex PCR; TCRdb has only the in-frame clones, and not every one. The sample shows 160,000 or so clones, 80% to 90% of them seen only once. Sequencing used peripheral blood. These receptors came from a woman aged 45-59 years with acute or convalescent COVID-19.

The rearrangement links TRBV2 to TRBJ1-2; the match to TRBD1 covers 11 bases. Per the germline V gene, CDR1 is SNHLY and CDR2 is FYNNEI. This CDR3 has 15 residues. V gave up 6 bases and J gave up 5 bases; unmatched junction bases: 8. The CDR3 loop reads CASRDRTGGGYGYTF. DNA for the CDR3: TGTGCCAGCAGGGATAGGACAGGGGGCGGGTATGGCTACACCTTC. Complete variable domain (other parts from reference TRBV2 and TRBJ1-2): EPEVTQTPSHQVTQMGQEVILRCVPISNHLYFYWYRQILGQKVEFLVSFYNNEISEKSEIFDDQFSVERPDGSNFTLKIRSTKLEDSAMYFCASRDRTGGGYGYTFGSGTRLTVV.

This sequence joins TRBV19 and TRBJ1-1; a weak D match, TRBD1 (5 bases). This CDR3 contains 14 residues. Trimming pared 7 bases from V and 4 bases from J, leaving 16 bases between. In germline, CDR1 is LNHDA, CDR2 SQIVND (reference sequence). The CDR3 bases are TGTGCCAGTAAACAGGATACGGCTGGCACTGAAGCTTTCTTT. Translated: CASKQDTAGTEAFF.

V is TRBV3-1 (or the pseudogene TRBV3-2) and J is TRBJ1-6; 10 nucleotides match TRBD1. Unmatched junction bases numbered 9, after V lost 6 bases and J lost 10 bases. In germline, CDR1 is LGHDT, CDR2 YNNKEL (reference sequence). This CDR3 region has 15 residues. Written as DNA, the CDR3 is TGTGCCAGCAGGGACCGGGACAGGGGACGCTCACCCCTCCACTTT. It codes for CASRDRDRGRSPLHF.